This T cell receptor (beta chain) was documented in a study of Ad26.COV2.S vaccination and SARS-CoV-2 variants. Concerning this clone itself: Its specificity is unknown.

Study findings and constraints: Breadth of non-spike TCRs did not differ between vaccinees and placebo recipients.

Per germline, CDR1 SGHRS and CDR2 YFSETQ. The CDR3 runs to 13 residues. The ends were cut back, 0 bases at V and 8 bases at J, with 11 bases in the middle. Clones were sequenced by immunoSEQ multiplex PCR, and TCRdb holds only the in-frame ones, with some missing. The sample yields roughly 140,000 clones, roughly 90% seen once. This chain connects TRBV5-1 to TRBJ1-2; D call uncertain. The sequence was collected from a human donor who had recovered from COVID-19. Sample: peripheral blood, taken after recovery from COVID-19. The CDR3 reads CASSLDAVGGYTF. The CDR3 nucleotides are TGCGCCAGCAGCTTGGACGCCGTGGGCGGCTACACCTTC.